This T cell receptor (beta chain) was retrieved from a study of CD8 T cells in ankylosing spondylitis (dated by TCRdb to between 2016 and 2019). Study-level background: To find TCR variants linked to disease, the study profiled T cell receptor beta repertoires in ankylosing spondylitis patients and healthy donors. The whole study cohort included 90 to 120 healthy donors and roughly 24 ankylosing spondylitis patients. Peripheral blood samples were taken, and synovial fluid was additionally collected from ankylosing spondylitis patients.

At the junction V is shortened by 0 bases and J by 6 bases, with 9 bases in between. Measured from the cysteine to the phenylalanine, the CDR3 is 13 residues long. Only the CDR3 part of the read is kept: 39 bases, read in frame from the first base. CDR1 and CDR2, per the germline V gene, are SGDLS and YYNGEE. Many counts were recorded for this clonotype. Its recognized antigen is unknown. Per-nucleotide qualities are absent, and no much larger clonotype sits a single base away. This sample was sequenced with an Illumina HiSeq 2500. Quantitative 5'-RACE with molecular barcodes was the method used to prepare the TCR beta libraries. Concerning the study's data processing: To identify disease-linked TCR variants, a new computational method was used, one built on a probabilistic model of VDJ rearrangement. TCRdb reran the public reads through fastp at Q25 and MiXCR, keeping productive beta chains. Records with the same CDR3 protein are collapsed into one entry carrying the most frequent genes and DNA. TCRdb's processing, not the authors', yielded these V and J calls. Counted in this sample were 250,000 to 400,000 distinct CDR3 sequences; approximately 10% of them appeared once. The ten largest make up roughly 9.2% of the sample.

Overall results and qualifications from the work: A CD8+ phenotype was shown by the disease-linked clones, which were found at relatively low frequencies in peripheral blood. The disease-linked clones were reported to be significantly enriched in matched synovial fluid samples from ankylosing spondylitis patients. Some TCR beta motif variants had previously been reported in synovial fluid and blood of reactive arthritis patients, which suggested common disease-initiation mechanisms. Blood from ankylosing spondylitis patients appeared to be characterized by a TCR beta motif composed of under 10 highly homologous amino acid variants.

Rearrangement joined TRBV9 to TRBJ1-2, with an unclear D gene assignment. Sample: blood, either unsorted or a sorted T cell fraction (not recorded which). The TCR was taken from a female donor with ankylosing spondylitis or in good health (not recorded which). The nucleotide sequence is given as TGTGCCAGCAGCGTAGCGGCCCTGGATGGCTACACCTTC. Its amino acids are CASSVAALDGYTF.